This is a list of T cell receptor beta chains from one sample in a study of molecular identifiers for immune sequencing clone quantification. Using its own MiXCR run on the PCR reads, TCRdb lists one record per CDR3 protein. The table has about 36,000 distinct CDR3 sequences, 15% to 20% seen once. Sequencing was done on a sample of naive CD8+ T cells from blood, with Jurkat cell RNA spiked in. The source of these receptors is a human donor in good health. Some libraries in this study had Jurkat cell RNA spiked in. CDR3s leave out the opening cysteine and the closing phenylalanine or tryptophan. Expanded clones get a size class; other rows say once, few or many, or leave the size out.

j_call: TRBJ2-1; clone_size: many; v_call: TRBV13; cdr3_aa: ASSLGVSGMRITSYNEQF
j_call: TRBJ1-3; clone_size: many; v_call: TRBV9; cdr3_aa: ASGVSSGNTIY
j_call: TRBJ2-3; clone_size: .; v_call: TRBV7-9; cdr3_aa: ASSPPVTFQGDTQY
j_call: TRBJ2-7; clone_size: many; v_call: TRBV28; cdr3_aa: ASSFREYPYEQY
j_call: TRBJ1-1; clone_size: .; v_call: TRBV6-1; cdr3_aa: ASSGDQTFVEAF
j_call: TRBJ2-2; clone_size: many; v_call: TRBV11-3; cdr3_aa: ASSRPGTSENTGELF
j_call: TRBJ2-3; clone_size: many; v_call: TRBV7-9; cdr3_aa: ASSSTPWDTQY
j_call: TRBJ2-7; clone_size: many; v_call: TRBV29-1; cdr3_aa: SVEEGTGYEQY
j_call: TRBJ2-7; clone_size: .; v_call: TRBV24-1; cdr3_aa: ATSDTSRAYEQY
j_call: TRBJ1-1; clone_size: medium-sized; v_call: TRBV9; cdr3_aa: ASSAPTGGDTEAF
j_call: TRBJ2-7; clone_size: .; v_call: TRBV28; cdr3_aa: ASSGRGAYEQY